This TCR beta chain is drawn from a study of shared clonotypes between healthy human individuals. Whole-study findings and limits: Non-shared clonotypes displayed generation probabilities falling below those of clonotypes present in all four donors.

Comments on this clone: Its matching antigen is unknown.

CDR1 and CDR2 from the germline V gene are SQVTM and ANQGSEA. The CDR3 length is 16 residues. Deletions cut 6 bases from V and 2 bases from J, with 21 bases between. Here immunoSEQ multiplex PCR was the method, and the copy in TCRdb shows in-frame clones only, minus some. The repertoire includes about 2.5 million clones, about 90% of them detected once, and around 0.38% sits in the top ten. V gene TRBV29-1 combines with J gene TRBJ2-3; D possibly uses TRBD1 or TRBD2 (7 bases each). The sample was naive CD4+ T cells from PBMCs. Noted subset: CD45RA+ positively selected. The TCR comes from a man in his late teens or twenties in good health. Some clones in this sample may be carry-over from other donors' samples. CDR3: CSVPRGGQIFTDTQYF. CDR3 DNA: TGCAGCGTCCCAAGGGGGGGACAGATCTTCACAGATACGCAGTATTTT.